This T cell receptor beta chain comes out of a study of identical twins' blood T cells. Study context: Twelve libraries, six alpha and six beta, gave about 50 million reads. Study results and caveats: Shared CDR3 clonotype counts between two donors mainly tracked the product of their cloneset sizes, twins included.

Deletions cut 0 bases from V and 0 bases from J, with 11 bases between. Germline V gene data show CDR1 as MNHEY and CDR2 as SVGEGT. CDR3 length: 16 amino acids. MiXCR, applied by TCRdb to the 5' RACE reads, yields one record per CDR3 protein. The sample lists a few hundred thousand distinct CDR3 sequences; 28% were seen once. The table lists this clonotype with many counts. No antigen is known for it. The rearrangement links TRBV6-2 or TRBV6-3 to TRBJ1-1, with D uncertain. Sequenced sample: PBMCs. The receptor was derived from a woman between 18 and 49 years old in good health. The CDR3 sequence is CASSYSIAEMNTEAFF. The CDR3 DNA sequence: TGTGCCAGCAGTTACTCGATAGCAGAAATGAACACTGAAGCTTTCTTT.